The T cell receptor beta chain described here comes from a study of CD8 T cells in ankylosing spondylitis. Scientists made TCR beta libraries using quantitative 5'-RACE with molecular barcodes. MiXCR, run by TCRdb on the 5' RACE reads, gives a single entry per CDR3 protein. This table has approximately 150,000 distinct CDR3 sequences, 30% to 40% appearing once. This clonotype was observed a few times. Its antigen is as yet unknown. V lost 0 bases and J lost 2, with 14 bases in between. Germline-derived CDR1 and CDR2 are DFQATT and SNEGSKA (reference sequence). CDR3 length: 15 amino acids. Study outcomes and limitations: A subset of motif variants has previously been described in the synovial fluid and blood of reactive arthritis. The clones that were linked to disease were reported to be significantly enriched in matched synovial fluid samples from ankylosing spondylitis patients.

The chain couples TRBV20-1 to TRBJ2-7; a weak D match, TRBD1 (5 bases). The sequence came from a male donor with ankylosing spondylitis. Sequencing was carried out using synovial fluid, either unsorted or a sorted T cell fraction (not recorded which). CDR3: CSARDPLTGTYEQYF. The CDR3 nucleotides read TGCAGTGCTAGAGATCCCCTCACAGGAACCTACGAGCAGTACTTC.